Presented here are 30 T cell receptor beta chains from one specimen sequenced in a study of blood T cell repertoires in COVID-19 (TCRdb year 2020). Receptor amplification or capture employed the immunoSEQ multiplex PCR assay. The table comes from immuneACCESS by way of TCRdb, which keeps in-frame sequences with V and J called. Part of the clones is missing from these tables; in studies checked, under half for an unresolved V gene and the rest for unknown reasons. Within this sample are fewer than 15,000 clones, with around 90% of them counted one time only. About 28% of the sample belongs to the ten largest clones. Sequencing was done on a sample of peripheral blood. The receptors were gathered from a woman aged 70 to 79 with active COVID-19.

V usage is TRBV9 and J usage is TRBJ1-2; D remains ambiguous. Germline lookup yields CDR1 SGDLS and CDR2 YYNGEE. The germline V and J ends were trimmed by 0 bases and 2 bases, with 11 bases remaining between them. CDR3 size: 15 residues. In DNA, the CDR3 is TGTGCCAGCAGCGTAGAGGGAGACTCGAACTATGGCTACACCTTC. This gives the protein CASSVEGDSNYGYTF.

The chain links TRBV9 to TRBJ2-1, with 11 bases aligning to TRBD2. The CDR3 spans 16 residues. Trimming took 0 bases from V and 5 from J; bases not matched to a gene: 4. Germline CDR1 and CDR2: SGDLS and YYNGEE. In DNA, the CDR3 is TGTGCCAGCAGCGTAGGTGGGACTAGCGGCCACAATGAGCAGTTCTTC. It encodes CASSVGGTSGHNEQFF.

This rearrangement joins TRBV7-2 to TRBJ1-1; maybe TRBD1 (6 bases). V lost 3 bases and J 1 base, leaving 9 bases between the germline ends. This CDR3 is 14 amino acids long. Germline CDR1 reads SGHTA; CDR2 reads FQGNSA. The CDR3 spells CASSLYRENTEAFF. The CDR3 DNA reads as TGTGCCAGCAGCTTGTACAGGGAGAACACTGAAGCTTTCTTT.

V and J are TRBV5-1 and TRBJ2-5; possible D gene TRBD1, 6 bases. Germline loops: CDR1 SGHRS, CDR2 YFSETQ. This CDR3 is built from 14 residues. V lost 4 bases and J lost 2, with 12 bases in between. Here the CDR3 reads CASSTDRRQETQYF. The CDR3 DNA sequence: TGCGCCAGCAGCACCGACAGGAGACAAGAGACCCAGTACTTC.

The chain employs TRBV2 and TRBJ2-1; 11 bases match TRBD2. Trimming at V came to 6 bases and at J to 6 bases, leaving 10 bases not matched to a gene. Germline V gene sequence: CDR1 SNHLY, CDR2 FYNNEI. The CDR3 consists of 16 residues. CDR3 amino acids: CASRGTGLAASNEQFF. The CDR3 nucleotides read TGTGCCAGCAGGGGCACGGGACTAGCGGCCTCCAATGAGCAGTTCTTC.

This sequence joins TRBV4-3 and TRBJ1-2, with 8 bases fitting TRBD1. Germline CDR1 and CDR2: LGHNA and YSLEER. V gave up 2 bases and J gave up 8 bases; unmatched junction bases: 4. The CDR3 length is 13 residues. CDR3: CASSQRTGYGYTF. The CDR3 region has the DNA TGCGCCAGCAGCCAACGGACAGGGTACGGCTACACCTTC.

This chain uses TRBV5-1 with TRBJ2-4; TRBD2 aligns across 8 bases. Germline CDR1 is SGHRS and CDR2 is YFSETQ. The CDR3 runs 15 residues. V was pared by 4 bases and J by 3 bases, with 6 bases of the junction left unmatched. CDR3 coding DNA: TGCGCCAGCAGCCCGGTAGCGGGACGCAAAAACATTCAGTACTTC. It is translated as CASSPVAGRKNIQYF. Full variable domain (rest looked up from reference TRBV5-1 and TRBJ2-4): KAGVTQTPRYLIKTRGQQVTLSCSPISGHRSVSWYQQTPGQGLQFLFEYFSETQRNKGNFPGRFSGRQFSNSRSEMNVSTLELGDSALYLCASSPVAGRKNIQYFGAGTRLSVL.

The V gene is TRBV4-1, the J gene TRBJ1-2; D is undetermined. The CDR3 has 15 amino acids. Trimming cost V 2 bases and J 1 base, with 11 bases left between them. Per the germline V gene, CDR1 is MGHRA and CDR2 is YSYEKL. CDR3 in amino acids: CASSQSEIINYGYTF. CDR3 coding DNA: TGCGCCAGCAGCCAATCAGAAATTATTAACTATGGCTACACCTTC.

This clone occurred once. V and J are TRBV5-1 and TRBJ2-1; 9 bases line up with TRBD2. Trimming cost V 0 bases and J 8 bases; bases outside gene matches: 9. Germline lookup yields CDR1 SGHRS and CDR2 YFSETQ. This CDR3 has 16 amino acids. CDR3 sequence (DNA): TGCGCCAGCAGCTTGGACGCGGGAGGGTACGGGGATGAGCAGTTCTTC. Protein product: CASSLDAGGYGDEQFF.

The chain is built from TRBV10-3 and TRBJ1-2, with a tentative D call TRBD1 (5 bases). Trimming pared 4 bases from V and 4 bases from J, leaving 10 bases between. CDR1 ENHRY and CDR2 SYGVKD come from the germline V gene. This CDR3 spans 13 amino acids. The CDR3 protein is CAISVGQGYGYTF. In nucleotides, the CDR3 is TGTGCCATCAGTGTAGGGCAGGGCTATGGCTACACCTTC.

The chain couples TRBV30 to TRBJ1-4; D is possibly TRBD1 (5 bases). The CDR3 sequence is 13 residues long. CDR1 and CDR2 (germline): GTSNPN, SVGIG (reference sequence). V was pared by 2 bases and J by 8 bases, with 12 bases between. CDR3 loop: CAWSKQVKEKLFF. The CDR3, as DNA: TGTGCCTGGAGTAAACAGGTTAAAGAAAAACTGTTTTTT.

V usage is TRBV28 and J usage is TRBJ1-2; 9 bases are shared with TRBD1. The V segment lost 2 bases and the J segment 4 bases; nucleotides outside the gene matches: 2. CDR3 length: 14 amino acids. Germline V gene data show CDR1 as MDHEN and CDR2 as SYDVKM. The CDR3 loop reads CASSLGTGLYGYTF. The CDR3 DNA is TGTGCCAGCAGTTTAGGGACAGGGCTCTATGGCTACACCTTC.

V and J are TRBV7-2 and TRBJ1-4; D call uncertain. Trimming left V 1 base short and J 7 bases short, with 7 bases between. Germline lookup yields CDR1 SGHTA and CDR2 FQGNSA. The CDR3 spans 13 residues. The CDR3 bases are TGTGCCAGCAGCTTAGAGCGTGGTGAAAAACTGTTTTTT. Protein: CASSLERGEKLFF.

The chain is built from TRBV30 and TRBJ2-5; D not resolved. From germline, CDR1 is GTSNPN and CDR2 SVGIG (reference sequence). Between the trimmed V and J ends, which lost 2 bases and 5 bases, there was a span of 12 bases. CDR3 length: 13 residues. The CDR3 region has the DNA TGTGCCTGGAGTCGAAATCATGGCGAGACCCAGTACTTC. Amino acid sequence: CAWSRNHGETQYF.

The chain is built from TRBV18 and TRBJ1-5, with D perhaps TRBD1 (5 bases). Germline CDR1 is KGHSH and CDR2 is LQKENI. V was trimmed by 2 bases and J by 7 bases, leaving 12 bases between them. The CDR3 length is 14 residues. The CDR3 loop is CASSPAGRNQPQHF. Here the CDR3 DNA reads TGTGCCAGCTCACCAGCAGGGAGGAACCAGCCCCAGCATTTT.

The chain combines TRBV3-1 (or the pseudogene TRBV3-2) with TRBJ2-1, with 7 bases lining up with TRBD2. The CDR3 runs to 14 residues. The V and J ends lost 7 bases and 4 bases, in that order; junction bases with no gene match: 7. CDR1 LGHDT and CDR2 YNNKEL come from the germline V gene (reference sequence). This chain's CDR3 is CASKLAGSYNEQFF. Here the CDR3 DNA reads TGTGCCAGCAAATTAGCGGGTAGTTACAATGAGCAGTTCTTC.

This sequence joins TRBV6-5 and TRBJ2-7; weak D call: TRBD2 (6 bases). The CDR3 is 15 residues long. V dropped 9 bases and J dropped 3 bases, with 21 bases sitting between them. Germline loops: CDR1 MNHEY, CDR2 SVGAGI. In DNA, the CDR3 is TGTGCCAGTTCGCTTTCGGGAGCCGGGTACTACGAGCAGTACTTC. Translated: CASSLSGAGYYEQYF.

In its sample, this clone was seen a few times. The chain joins TRBV6-6 to TRBJ2-2, with D tentatively TRBD1 (6 bases). Germline assignment: CDR1 MNHNY and CDR2 SVGAGI (reference sequence). Deletions cut 5 bases from V and 1 base from J, with 17 bases between. The CDR3 is made up of 17 amino acids. The CDR3 sequence: CASSLGRTDRNTGELFF. The DNA of the CDR3 is TGTGCCAGCAGTCTGGGGCGGACAGATCGGAACACCGGGGAGCTGTTTTTT.

This chain joins TRBV5-1 and TRBJ2-7; 8 nucleotides agree with TRBD2. With 2 bases clipped from V and 2 bases from J, the junction kept 3 bases outside the gene matches. The CDR3 covers 14 residues. Germline V gene data show CDR1 as SGHRS and CDR2 as YFSETQ. CDR3 DNA sequence: TGCGCCAGCAGCTTAGCGGGAGTAACCTACGAGCAGTACTTC. This codes for CASSLAGVTYEQYF.

V gene TRBV19 combines with J gene TRBJ2-7, with TRBD2 matching 10 bases. The CDR3 loop spans 17 amino acids. The J segment lost 4 bases and the V segment lost 5 bases, leaving 14 bases of the junction unmatched. Germline CDR1 and CDR2: LNHDA and SQIVND (reference sequence). The CDR3 is CASSSLAGQAMGYEQYF. CDR3 DNA: TGTGCCAGTAGTTCACTAGCGGGACAAGCTATGGGATACGAGCAGTACTTC.

The rearrangement links TRBV19 to TRBJ2-7; D is possibly TRBD1 (5 bases). The germline gives CDR1 LNHDA, CDR2 SQIVND (reference sequence). The CDR3 has 15 amino acids. Trimming pared 1 base from V and 4 bases from J, leaving 14 bases between. In nucleotides, the CDR3 is TGTGCCAGTAGTATAGCAGGGTACCGACCGTACGAGCAGTACTTC. It is translated as CASSIAGYRPYEQYF.

This sequence joins TRBV5-1 and TRBJ2-1; D possibly corresponds to TRBD1 (6 bases). CDR3 length equals 15 residues. Trimming shortened V by 0 bases and J by 4 bases, and 11 bases separated the two germline ends. Germline V lookup: CDR1 SGHRS, CDR2 YFSETQ. In nucleotides, the CDR3 is TGCGCCAGCAGCTTGGGGACAGATCCTTACAATGAGCAGTTCTTC. Translated: CASSLGTDPYNEQFF.

This chain links TRBV5-1 with TRBJ1-1, with TRBD1 as a possible D gene (6 bases). CDR3 length: 16 amino acids. Germline CDR1 SGHRS, CDR2 YFSETQ. Between the trimmed V and J ends, which lost 0 bases and 2 bases, there was a span of 14 bases. CDR3 DNA: TGCGCCAGCAGCTTGGACAGGGAATTAGGAAACACTGAAGCTTTCTTT. Its protein product is CASSLDRELGNTEAFF.

This clone was counted a single time. This chain links TRBV13 with TRBJ2-5; D gene uncertain. The CDR3 covers 14 residues. V shed 5 bases and J shed 2 bases, with 12 bases lying between them. CDR1 and CDR2 from the germline V gene are PRHDT and FYEKMQ (reference sequence). The CDR3 loop is CASSPPRRQETQYF. CDR3 DNA: TGTGCCAGCAGCCCCCCGAGGAGACAAGAGACCCAGTACTTC.

The chain couples TRBV10-3 to TRBJ2-7; TRBD2 agrees at 8 bases. V shed 0 bases, J shed 3 bases, and the junction held 4 bases outside the gene matches. The germline gives CDR1 ENHRY, CDR2 SYGVKD. The CDR3 runs 15 residues. CDR3 in DNA: TGTGCCATCAGTGAGTCAGAGCGGGGGCACTACGAGCAGTACTTC. It codes for CAISESERGHYEQYF.

V is TRBV20-1 and J is TRBJ1-3; 9 bases align to TRBD1. The CDR3 has 17 residues. After removal of 3 bases from V and 4 bases from J, the junction contained 13 bases not matched to a gene. CDR1 is DFQATT and CDR2 is SNEGSKA in the germline V gene (reference sequence). This CDR3 is CSASRKWGQGGGNTIYF. The CDR3 DNA is TGCAGTGCTAGTCGAAAGTGGGGACAGGGAGGCGGAAACACCATATATTTT.

The genes are TRBV11-2 and TRBJ1-1, with a weak D call TRBD1 (5 bases). The CDR3 totals 15 residues. Trimming took 5 bases from V and 1 from J, leaving 14 bases between them. Per the germline V gene, CDR1 is SGHAT and CDR2 is FQNNGV. The CDR3: CASSPRTLPNTEAFF. The CDR3 DNA reads as TGTGCCAGCAGCCCCCGGACACTACCGAACACTGAAGCTTTCTTT.

The V and J genes are TRBV27 and TRBJ2-1; 7 bases line up with TRBD2. This CDR3 is built from 17 residues. V shed 4 bases and J 0 bases; nucleotides not matched to a gene: 9. Germline V gene data show CDR1 as MNHEY and CDR2 as SMNVEV (reference sequence). The chain's CDR3 is CASSSASGARSYNEQFF. The CDR3 coding sequence is TGTGCCAGCAGTTCAGCCAGCGGGGCCCGCTCCTACAATGAGCAGTTCTTC.

The gene calls are TRBV28 and TRBJ1-2, with D tentatively TRBD1 (6 bases). The V and J ends lost 5 bases and 7 bases respectively, with 17 bases between them. CDR3 length: 14 amino acids. CDR1 and CDR2 from the germline V gene are MDHEN and SYDVKM. Written as DNA, the CDR3 is TGTGCCAGCAGTGTAGTCCCAGGGGAAGGTGGCTACACCTTC. Its protein product is CASSVVPGEGGYTF.

The chain's CDR3 is CASNPAGVWQETQYF. In DNA form, the CDR3 reads TGTGCCAGCAACCCAGCGGGAGTCTGGCAAGAGACCCAGTACTTC. The rearrangement uses TRBV7-8 and TRBJ2-5; 8 bases map to TRBD2. The CDR3 is 15 residues long. J lost 2 bases, V lost 7 bases, and 9 bases had no gene match. Germline assignment: CDR1 SGHVS and CDR2 FQNEAQ.